Listed below are T cell receptor beta chains from one sample, sequenced in a study of blood T cell repertoires in COVID-19. The data were produced by immunoSEQ multiplex PCR, yet TCRdb's version contains in-frame clones alone and is incomplete. The top ten hold less than 2% of the sample, which has about 260,000 clones, roughly 84% seen once. Sequenced material: peripheral blood. These receptor sequences come from a woman in her thirties or forties who had recovered from COVID-19. The CDR3 runs from the conserved cysteine through the conserved F or W. D genes are given only for firm matches. Clone size is given for some rows only: seen once, a few or many times, or a class if the clone is expanded.

>15|.|TRBV18|.|TRBJ1-5
TGTGCCAGCTCACCTAACCGGAGGGCCGATCAGCCCCAGCATTTT
CASSPNRRADQPQHF
>17|.|TRBV3-1/TRBV3-2|.|TRBJ1-1
TGTGCCAGCAGCCAAGATCCACGGAGCAGGGCGAACACTGAAGCTTTCTTT
CASSQDPRSRANTEAFF
>17|TRBD2|TRBV2|.|TRBJ2-3
TGTGCCAGCAGTGAGACTAGCGGGTATCTAACCCCAACATCCCAGTATTTT
CASSETSGYLTPTSQYF
>14|.|TRBV7-9|.|TRBJ2-7
TGTGCCAGCAGCCCCGTGGAGGACGGAGACGAGCAGTACTTC
CASSPVEDGDEQYF
>14|TRBD1|TRBV6-5|.|TRBJ1-2
TGTGCCAGCACCCGGGACAGGGGGAGCTATGGCTACACCTTC
CASTRDRGSYGYTF
>15|TRBD2|TRBV19|.|TRBJ2-7
TGTGCCAGTAGTCCTCCCGTCGGGGGGTACCACGAGCAGTACTTC
CASSPPVGGYHEQYF
>13|.|TRBV24-1|.|TRBJ2-5
TGTGCCACCAGTGGGCCGGGAGCAGAGACCCAGTACTTC
CATSGPGAETQYF
>15|TRBD1|TRBV29-1|.|TRBJ2-2
TGCAGCGTTGAATCTAGACAGGGGGCTAACGGGGAGCTGTTTTTT
CSVESRQGANGELFF
>14|TRBD1|TRBV5-5|.|TRBJ2-7
TGTGCCAGCAGCTCGGACAGGGTCCCCTACGAGCAGTACTTC
CASSSDRVPYEQYF
>15|.|TRBV5-1|few|TRBJ2-2
TGCGCCAGCAACCCTTCGTCCAGGAACACCGGGGAGCTGTTTTTT
CASNPSSRNTGELFF
>13|.|TRBV29-1|once|TRBJ2-7
TGCAGCGTTGTGTTGCAGGGGGGCTACGAGCAGTACTTC
CSVVLQGGYEQYF
>13|TRBD1|TRBV5-4|once|TRBJ1-6
TGTGCCAGCAGCTTGGACAGGGGTTCACCCCTCCACTTT
CASSLDRGSPLHF
>15|.|TRBV25-1|.|TRBJ2-1
TGTGCCAGCAGTGAGAGGGATGGCTCCTACAATGAGCAGTTCTTC
CASSERDGSYNEQFF
>14|.|TRBV7-9|.|TRBJ2-1
TGTGCCAGCAGCCTTAGCGGATCCTACAATGAGCAGTTCTTC
CASSLSGSYNEQFF
>15|TRBD1|TRBV6-5|.|TRBJ2-7
TGTGCCAGTGGGCATTTACAGGGGGCGAGGTACGAGCAGTACTTC
CASGHLQGARYEQYF
>13|.|TRBV18|.|TRBJ1-5
TGTGCCAGCTCACTGGGAGAAAATCAGCCCCAGCATTTT
CASSLGENQPQHF
>18|TRBD1|TRBV28|.|TRBJ2-4
TGTGCCAGCAGTTTACTGGGGACAGGGGGACTAGCCAAAAACATTCAGTACTTC
CASSLLGTGGLAKNIQYF
>14|.|TRBV6-5|.|TRBJ1-3
TGTGCCAGCAATTCAGGGGACTCTGGAAACACCATATATTTT
CASNSGDSGNTIYF
>15|.|TRBV24-1|.|TRBJ1-2
TGTGCCACCAGTGATACGGGATCCTTAAACTATGGCTACACCTTC
CATSDTGSLNYGYTF
>16|.|TRBV9|.|TRBJ2-5
TGTGCCAGCAGCGCCTGGGACGGAGGGTTGCGAGAGACCCAGTACTTC
CASSAWDGGLRETQYF
>14|.|TRBV3-1/TRBV3-2|.|TRBJ2-5
TGTGCCAGCAGCTCCCGGGGTATCGAAGAGACCCAGTACTTC
CASSSRGIEETQYF
>16|TRBD1|TRBV7-2|few|TRBJ1-6
TGTGCCAGCAGCTTATTTGAGACAGGGGCTAATTCACCCCTCCACTTT
CASSLFETGANSPLHF
>12|.|TRBV2|.|TRBJ2-3
TGTGCCAGCAGTGATTCGGCGGGCACGCAGTATTTT
CASSDSAGTQYF
>14|.|TRBV9|.|TRBJ2-5
TGTGCCAGCAGCGTAGAACAGAGCCAAGAGACCCAGTACTTC
CASSVEQSQETQYF
>16|TRBD1|TRBV5-1|.|TRBJ2-7
TGCGCCAGCAGCTTGGCCTTGGGACAGGGGGGAAACGAGCAGTACTTC
CASSLALGQGGNEQYF
>17|TRBD1|TRBV2|.|TRBJ1-1
TGTGCCAGCAGGATCCCCGGACAGGGAGAGTGGAACACTGAAGCTTTCTTT
CASRIPGQGEWNTEAFF
>15|.|TRBV9|once|TRBJ1-2
TGTGCCAGCAGCAAGAAAGGGACTACTATCTATGGCTACACCTTC
CASSKKGTTIYGYTF
>16|TRBD2|TRBV5-4|.|TRBJ2-3
TGTGCCAGCAGCGACGCTAGCGGGGGGTATTTAGATACGCAGTATTTT
CASSDASGGYLDTQYF
>13|.|TRBV10-1|.|TRBJ2-3
TGCGCCAGCAGTGGACAGCCCACAGATACGCAGTATTTT
CASSGQPTDTQYF
>16|TRBD1|TRBV19|.|TRBJ1-2
TGTGCCAGTAGTCCCAAGGGACAGGGGAAGGTCTATGGCTACACCTTC
CASSPKGQGKVYGYTF
>13|.|TRBV29-1|.|TRBJ1-1
TGCAGCGGGATCCCAGGGGCCTCCACTGAAGCTTTCTTT
CSGIPGASTEAFF
>17|.|TRBV5-6|once|TRBJ2-5
TGTGCCAGCAGCTTGACAGGGCCTAAGGGCCTTCAGGAGACCCAGTACTTC
CASSLTGPKGLQETQYF
>16|.|TRBV5-4|.|TRBJ2-1
TGTGCCAGCAGCTCATCTAGCACTAGCTCCTACAATGAGCAGTTCTTC
CASSSSSTSSYNEQFF
>14|.|TRBV10-3|.|TRBJ2-7
TGTGCCATCAGTGATGGAGGGGAGAGGGACGAGCAGTACTTC
CAISDGGERDEQYF
>14|TRBD2|TRBV7-6|.|TRBJ2-3
TGTGCCAGCAGCTTGCGGGGGGCCACAGATACGCAGTATTTT
CASSLRGATDTQYF
>17|.|TRBV30|.|TRBJ2-5
TGTGCCTGGAGTGTCCACCAGGTGGCCAGGGGTCAAGAGACCCAGTACTTC
CAWSVHQVARGQETQYF
>15|TRBD1|TRBV5-6|once|TRBJ1-2
TGTGCCAGCACCCCCTCGGACAGGGGGCTTTATGGCTACACCTTC
CASTPSDRGLYGYTF
>15|TRBD2|TRBV7-2|.|TRBJ2-1
TGTGCCAGCAGCTTCCAGCGGGGTTCTGGGAATGAGCAGTTCTTC
CASSFQRGSGNEQFF
>15|TRBD1|TRBV5-4|.|TRBJ1-2
TGTGCCAGCAGCAGAGCGGACAGGGCGGTCTGGGGCTACACCTTC
CASSRADRAVWGYTF
>14|TRBD2|TRBV7-2|.|TRBJ2-1
TGTGCCAGCAGCTACGGGGGGGCCCGCAATGAGCAGTTCTTC
CASSYGGARNEQFF
>13|TRBD1|TRBV27|.|TRBJ1-6
TGTGCCAGCAGTCCGACAGGGAATTCACCCCTCCACTTT
CASSPTGNSPLHF
>13|.|TRBV11-3|once|TRBJ2-7
TGTGCCAGCAGCTTACAGGGCTCCTACGAGCAGTACTTC
CASSLQGSYEQYF
>18|TRBD1|TRBV11-2|few|TRBJ2-3
TGTGCCAGCAGCTCCGGCTCCGGGACAGAGACGTTCACAGATACGCAGTATTTT
CASSSGSGTETFTDTQYF
>14|.|TRBV5-5|.|TRBJ2-5
TGTGCCAGCAGCTCGGGGGGCCAGCAAGAGACCCAGTACTTC
CASSSGGQQETQYF
>18|TRBD2|TRBV4-1|few|TRBJ2-1
TGCGCCAGCAGCCACGGACTAGCGGGGGGGCCGCGAAAAAATGAGCAGTTCTTC
CASSHGLAGGPRKNEQFF
>17|TRBD1|TRBV9|.|TRBJ1-3
TGTGCCAGCAGCGTCCGGGACAGGGGTCTTTCTGGAAACACCATATATTTT
CASSVRDRGLSGNTIYF
>15|.|TRBV11-3|.|TRBJ1-1
TGTGCCAGCAGCTTATCAGGCCTGACGAACACTGAAGCTTTCTTT
CASSLSGLTNTEAFF
>13|.|TRBV19|.|TRBJ2-1
TGTGCCAGTAGTACCGTGGCGGGGGCCGAGCAGTTCTTC
CASSTVAGAEQFF
>18|.|TRBV4-1|.|TRBJ2-3
TGCGCCAGCAGCCAGACACAGGGTTTCGATTTTTACGCAGATACGCAGTATTTT
CASSQTQGFDFYADTQYF
>15|.|TRBV5-4|.|TRBJ1-6
TGTGCCAGCAGCTTGAACTCGGCGGGTTATTCACCCCTCCACTTT
CASSLNSAGYSPLHF
>14|TRBD1|TRBV7-9|.|TRBJ1-6
TGTGCCAGCAGCTCTGGACAGGGGAGCTCACCCCTCCACTTT
CASSSGQGSSPLHF
>14|TRBD1|TRBV10-3|.|TRBJ2-3
TGTGCCAGCCACGACAGGGGTAACACAGATACGCAGTATTTT
CASHDRGNTDTQYF
>15|.|TRBV9|.|TRBJ2-3
TGTGCCAGCAGCGTAGGTGGGGGCGGCACAGATACGCAGTATTTT
CASSVGGGGTDTQYF
>16|TRBD1|TRBV19|.|TRBJ2-2
TGTGCCAGCAGAACCCCGGGACAGGGTAACACCGGGGAGCTGTTTTTT
CASRTPGQGNTGELFF
>18|TRBD2|TRBV2|.|TRBJ2-3
TGTGCCAGCAGCCTTCCTCGTACCGCGGGGGTTTCCACAGATACGCAGTATTTT
CASSLPRTAGVSTDTQYF
>16|TRBD1|TRBV7-2|.|TRBJ2-3
TGTGCCAGCAGCTTTATAGGCAGGGGGCGATTAGATACGCAGTATTTT
CASSFIGRGRLDTQYF
>14|.|TRBV19|.|TRBJ2-4
TGTGCCAGTAGGACAGCTCTAGCCAAAAACATTCAGTACTTC
CASRTALAKNIQYF
>15|TRBD1|TRBV28|.|TRBJ1-6
TGTGCCAGCAGTAGCTCCCGGGACAGCAATTCACCCCTCCACTTT
CASSSSRDSNSPLHF
>13|.|TRBV6-1|.|TRBJ2-5
TGTGCCAGCAGTGAGACAGGTAGAGAGACCCAGTACTTC
CASSETGRETQYF
>15|.|TRBV6-1|.|TRBJ1-1
TGTGCCAGCAGTGATGGCAGCGGGTGGGACACTGAAGCTTTCTTT
CASSDGSGWDTEAFF